This TCR beta chain was captured by sequencing in a study of shared clonotypes between healthy human individuals. Study-level points and caveats: Shared clonotypes across all four donors exceeded non-shared ones in generation probability. A handful of donors showed sharing of around 5.3% of naive CD4 clonotypes.

Points on this clone: Its antigen is not identified. Other DNA sequences in this specimen translate into the identical CDR3.

Assay used: immunoSEQ multiplex PCR; TCRdb lists only in-frame clones, some missing. Of about 590,000 clones in the sample, nearly 97% are singletons; the top ten hold around 0.11%. Naive CD8 cells, CD45RO-negative and positively selected for CCR7, excluded terminally differentiated effector memory CD45RA+ cells. All donors were healthy HIV-negative adults lacking recent acute infections or vaccinations. The CDR3 has 13 amino acids. From germline, CDR1 is SGHNT and CDR2 YYREEE (reference sequence). Trimming pared 2 bases from V and 5 bases from J, leaving 10 bases between. The source material was naive CD8+ T cells sorted from blood. The chain recombines TRBV5-4 with TRBJ1-1, with D perhaps matching TRBD1 (6 bases). This sequence originates from a woman aged 25-40 years in good health. In DNA, the CDR3 is TGTGCCAGCAGCTTAGGGGGAGGGACTGAAGCTTTCTTT. Protein: CASSLGGGTEAFF.